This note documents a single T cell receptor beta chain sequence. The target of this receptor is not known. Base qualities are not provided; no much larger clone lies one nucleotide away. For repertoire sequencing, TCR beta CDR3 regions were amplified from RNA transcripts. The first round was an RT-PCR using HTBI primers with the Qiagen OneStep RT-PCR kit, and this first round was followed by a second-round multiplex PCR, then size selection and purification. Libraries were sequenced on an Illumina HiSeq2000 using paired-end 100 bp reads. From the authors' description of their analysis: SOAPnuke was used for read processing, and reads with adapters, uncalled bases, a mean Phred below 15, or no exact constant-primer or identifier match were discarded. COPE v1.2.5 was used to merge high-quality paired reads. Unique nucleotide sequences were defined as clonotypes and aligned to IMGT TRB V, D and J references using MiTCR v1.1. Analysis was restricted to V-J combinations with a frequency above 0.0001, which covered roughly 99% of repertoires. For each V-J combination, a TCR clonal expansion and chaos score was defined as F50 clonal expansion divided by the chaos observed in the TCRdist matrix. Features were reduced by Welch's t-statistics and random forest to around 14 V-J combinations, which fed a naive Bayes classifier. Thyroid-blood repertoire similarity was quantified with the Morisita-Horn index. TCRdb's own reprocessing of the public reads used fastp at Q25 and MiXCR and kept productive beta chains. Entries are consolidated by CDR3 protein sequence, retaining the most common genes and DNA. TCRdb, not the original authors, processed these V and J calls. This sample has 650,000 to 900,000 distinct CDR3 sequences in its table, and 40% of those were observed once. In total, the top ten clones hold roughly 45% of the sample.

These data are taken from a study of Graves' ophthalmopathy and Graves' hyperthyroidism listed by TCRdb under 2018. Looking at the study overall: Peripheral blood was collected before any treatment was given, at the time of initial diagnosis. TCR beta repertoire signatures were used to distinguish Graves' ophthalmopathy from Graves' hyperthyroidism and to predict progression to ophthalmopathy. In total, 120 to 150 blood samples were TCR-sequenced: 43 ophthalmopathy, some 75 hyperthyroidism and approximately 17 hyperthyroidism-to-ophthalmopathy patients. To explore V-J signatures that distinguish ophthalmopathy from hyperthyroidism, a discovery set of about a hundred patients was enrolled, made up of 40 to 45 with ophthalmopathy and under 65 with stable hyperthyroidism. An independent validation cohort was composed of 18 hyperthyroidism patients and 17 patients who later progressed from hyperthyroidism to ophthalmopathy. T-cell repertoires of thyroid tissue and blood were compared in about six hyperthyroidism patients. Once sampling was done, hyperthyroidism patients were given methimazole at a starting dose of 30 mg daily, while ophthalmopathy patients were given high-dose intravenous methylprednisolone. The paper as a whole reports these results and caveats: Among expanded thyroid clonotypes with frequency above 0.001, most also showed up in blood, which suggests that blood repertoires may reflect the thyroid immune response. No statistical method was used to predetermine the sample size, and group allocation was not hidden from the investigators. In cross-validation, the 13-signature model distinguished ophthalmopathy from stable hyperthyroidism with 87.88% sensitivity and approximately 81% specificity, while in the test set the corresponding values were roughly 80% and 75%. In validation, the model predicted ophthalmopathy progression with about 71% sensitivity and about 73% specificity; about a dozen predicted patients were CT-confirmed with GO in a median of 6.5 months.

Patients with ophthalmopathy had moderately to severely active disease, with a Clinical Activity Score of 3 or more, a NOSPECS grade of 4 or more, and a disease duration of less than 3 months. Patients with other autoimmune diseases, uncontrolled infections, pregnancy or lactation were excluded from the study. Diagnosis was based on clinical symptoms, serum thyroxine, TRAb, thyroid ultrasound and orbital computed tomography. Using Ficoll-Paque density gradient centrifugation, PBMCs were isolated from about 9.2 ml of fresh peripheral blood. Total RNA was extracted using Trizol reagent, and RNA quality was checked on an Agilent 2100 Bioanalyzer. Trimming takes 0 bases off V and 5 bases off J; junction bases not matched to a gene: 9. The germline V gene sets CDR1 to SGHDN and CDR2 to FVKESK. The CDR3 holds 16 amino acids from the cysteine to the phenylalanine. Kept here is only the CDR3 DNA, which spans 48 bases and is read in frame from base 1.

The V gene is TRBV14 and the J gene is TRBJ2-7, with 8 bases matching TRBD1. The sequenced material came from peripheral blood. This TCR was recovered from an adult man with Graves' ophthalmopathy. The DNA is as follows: TGTGCCAGCAGCCAAGATCTCGCAGGGGGCTTGGACGAGCAGTACTTC. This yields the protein CASSQDLAGGLDEQYF.